A single sample gave rise to the 7 T cell receptor beta chains below, sequenced in a study of cytomegalovirus exposure and HLA in healthy donors. PCR amplification relied on 60 Vbeta primers (plus 13 Jbeta primers). TCRdb's table, derived via immunoSEQ multiplex PCR, lists solely in-frame clones and lacks some. The sample records roughly 150,000 clones, about 80% being singletons. Input material: PBMCs. These receptors all come from a male donor in good health and CMV-seronegative.

This clone occurred once. The CDR3 here is CASSSPGTGRLREYTEAFF. The CDR3, as DNA: TGTGCCAGCAGCTCGCCCGGGACAGGGAGGTTGAGGGAGTACACTGAAGCTTTCTTT. The J gene is TRBJ1-1, the V gene TRBV7-2, with 9 bases that match TRBD1. The CDR3 has 19 amino acids. Trimming removed 4 bases from V and 3 bases from J; junction bases left unmatched: 18. The germline gives CDR1 SGHTA, CDR2 FQGNSA.

The chain carries TRBV6-6 and TRBJ2-3, with a weak D call TRBD1 (6 bases). Trimming cost V 2 bases and J 5 bases, with 14 bases left between them. The germline CDR1 and CDR2 sequences are MNHNY and SVGAGI (reference sequence). This CDR3 is 15 amino acids long. CDR3 sequence reads: CASSYGRQGGDTQYF. CDR3 DNA sequence: TGTGCCAGCAGTTACGGGCGTCAAGGGGGAGATACGCAGTATTTT.

The CDR3: CASSPTSGGAETQYF. Here the CDR3 DNA reads TGTGCCAGCAGCCCGACTAGCGGGGGGGCAGAGACCCAGTACTTC. This chain uses TRBV5-4 with TRBJ2-5, with TRBD2 matching over 14 bases. The CDR3 loop spans 15 amino acids. Trimming cost V 4 bases and J 4 bases; bases outside gene matches: 3. In germline, CDR1 is SGHNT, CDR2 YYREEE (reference sequence).

The V call is TRBV5-1, the J call TRBJ2-1; 12 bases are a match to TRBD2. CDR3 length: 18 amino acids. V lost 1 base and J lost 3; bases outside the gene matches: 8. CDR1 is SGHRS and CDR2 is YFSETQ in the germline V gene. The CDR3 coding sequence is TGCGCCAGCAGCTTGAGGACTAGCGGGATGGGGGGCTACAATGAGCAGTTCTTC. Residues: CASSLRTSGMGGYNEQFF.

Of note for this clone: Other DNA sequences in this sample translate to the same CDR3. The rearrangement joins TRBV15 to TRBJ1-2; the D gene is possibly TRBD1 (6 bases). This CDR3 is built from 14 residues. Trimming shortened V by 0 bases and J by 2 bases, and 7 bases separated the two germline ends. Germline V gene lookup returns CDR1 LNHNV and CDR2 YYDKDF (reference sequence). DNA of the CDR3: TGTGCCACCAGCAGAGACAGGGGAAACTATGGCTACACCTTC. Amino acids: CATSRDRGNYGYTF.

The chain has TRBV6-1 and TRBJ2-7; 11 nucleotides line up with TRBD1. The germline V gene has CDR1 MNHNS and CDR2 SASEGT. V was pared by 10 bases and J by 7 bases, with 6 bases of the junction left unmatched. CDR3 length: 12 amino acids. The CDR3 DNA is TGTGCCATTGGACAGGGGGCAGGGGAGCAGTACTTC. Translating gives CAIGQGAGEQYF.

CDR3 protein: CASSLAGGRYNEQFF. The CDR3 bases are TGTGCCAGCAGCTTAGCGGGGGGGCGGTACAATGAGCAGTTCTTC. This rearrangement joins TRBV7-8 to TRBJ2-1, with D perhaps TRBD2 (7 bases). The CDR3 is 15 residues long. Per the germline V gene, CDR1 is SGHVS and CDR2 is FQNEAQ. Trimming cost V 0 bases and J 4 bases, with 10 bases left between them.